The present TCR beta chain was sequenced within a study of cytomegalovirus exposure and HLA in healthy donors. Overall study findings and caveats: Specificity of a few CMV-associated chains for CMV antigens was verified in vitro. It was found in a later analysis that first-cohort TCR clusters tended to co-occur in the 130 or so validation repertoires. Cytomegalovirus-associated TCR beta chains were listed, numbering more than 150.

Details on this clone: Its antigen is currently unknown.

The CDR3 extends over 14 amino acids. Trimming removed 6 bases from V and 2 bases from J, with 13 bases in between. The germline V gene encodes CDR1 MNHEY and CDR2 SMNVEV (reference sequence). The donors formed part of the approximately 120-subject validation cohort, distinct from the approximately 670-subject first cohort. Repertoires were generated with immunoSEQ multiplex PCR, while TCRdb's copy carries only in-frame clones and drops some. The data contain 150,000 to 200,000 clones, 84% of them singletons. The receptor was isolated from a man aged 18 to 30 in good health and CMV-seropositive. Sequencing was performed on PBMCs. The J gene is TRBJ1-2, the V gene TRBV27, with D possibly being TRBD1 (6 bases). In DNA form, the CDR3 reads TGTGCCAGCAGGATTACAGGGCTAAACTATGGCTACACCTTC. Its protein is CASRITGLNYGYTF.